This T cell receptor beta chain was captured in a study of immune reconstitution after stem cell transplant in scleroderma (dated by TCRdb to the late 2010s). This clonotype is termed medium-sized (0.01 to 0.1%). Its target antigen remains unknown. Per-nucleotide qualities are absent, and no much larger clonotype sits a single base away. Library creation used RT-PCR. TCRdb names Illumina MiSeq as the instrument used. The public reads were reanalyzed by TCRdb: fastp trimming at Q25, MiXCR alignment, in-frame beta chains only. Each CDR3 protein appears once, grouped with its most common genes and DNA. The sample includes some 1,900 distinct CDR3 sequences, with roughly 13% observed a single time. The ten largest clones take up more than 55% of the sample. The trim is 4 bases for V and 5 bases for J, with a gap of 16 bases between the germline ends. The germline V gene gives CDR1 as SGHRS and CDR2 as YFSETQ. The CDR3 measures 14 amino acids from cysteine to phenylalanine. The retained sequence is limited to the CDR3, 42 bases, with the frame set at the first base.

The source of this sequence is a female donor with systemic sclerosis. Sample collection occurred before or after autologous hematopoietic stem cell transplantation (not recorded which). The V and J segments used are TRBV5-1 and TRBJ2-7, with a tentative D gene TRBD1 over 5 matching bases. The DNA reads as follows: TGCGCCAGCAGCCCTTGGGGCCCGGACAACGAGCAGTACTTC. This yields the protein CASSPWGPDNEQYF.